This T cell receptor beta chain was captured by sequencing in a study of blood T cell repertoires in COVID-19. On the study more broadly: The United States, Italy and Spain supplied acute and convalescent COVID-19 samples.

Original handling: Amplification from reference gene primers served as the basis for estimated nucleated cell counts. The assay was immunoSEQ multiplex PCR, and TCRdb's table has in-frame clones only and misses some. V and J calls plus clone size are reproduced from that table; the DNA served to infer D and trimming. The table lists roughly 180,000 clones, 86% of them singletons. This clonotype originated in a man aged 18 to 29 with acute or convalescent COVID-19. Sequencing was performed on peripheral blood.

CDR3 residues: CASSVSTGPGEQYV. CDR3 in DNA: TGTGCCAGCAGTGTTTCGACAGGGCCGGGCGAGCAGTACGTC. V gene TRBV3-1 (or the pseudogene TRBV3-2) combines with J gene TRBJ2-7; 7 positions agree with TRBD1. The CDR3 loop spans 14 amino acids. Germline V gene lookup returns CDR1 LGHDT and CDR2 YNNKEL (reference sequence). J gave up 6 bases and V 6 bases, and 11 bases lay outside the gene matches.